The source of this TCR beta chain is a study of T cells after yellow fever vaccination. This clonotype was observed many times. MiXCR was run by TCRdb on the 5' RACE reads, yielding one entry per CDR3 protein. The sample includes about 130,000 distinct CDR3 sequences, about 8.2% seen only once; the top ten take 40%. Between the trimmed V and J ends, which lost 6 bases and 9 bases, there was a span of 11 bases. This CDR3 contains 11 residues. The specimen was CD8+ T cells sorted from PBMCs, collected on the day of the yellow fever booster vaccination. The chain uses TRBV12-3 or TRBV12-4 and TRBJ1-1; D ambiguous. The receptor's source is a man aged 18 to 29 who received the YFV17D yellow fever vaccine. The CDR3 bases are TGTGCCAGCAGCCTCGGGTCGAAAGCTTTCTTT. This encodes CASSLGSKAFF.